The TCR beta chain under discussion was sequenced for a study of regulatory T cells in long-lasting Graves disease. On the study more broadly: The criterion for persistent Graves' disease was over 5 years of antithyroid drugs with positive TSH receptor antibodies.

The sample's time point: persistent/refractory GD, antithyroid drugs over 5 years with positive TRAb. The TCR library used RNA extracted from PBMCs. Study-level results: Lower TCR diversity was seen in persistent Graves' patients than in newly diagnosed ones. Persistent cases favored TRBV28, TRBJ1-2 and TRBJ2-5.

For TCR beta, libraries came from iRepertoire HTBI primers and Arm-PCR of CDR3 regions. TCRdb itself ran the multiplex PCR reads through MiXCR, one entry per CDR3 protein. The data hold a few hundred thousand distinct CDR3 sequences, with under 25% observed a single time. The CDR3 has 14 amino acids. The V end lost 4 bases, the J end lost 3 bases, and 15 bases lay between the germline ends. CDR1 is SQVTM, CDR2 ANQGSEA, per germline. This clonotype was seen more than once but under ten times. The antigen is unknown. Material: peripheral blood mononuclear cells (PBMCs), obtained when the disease was refractory, from a patient treated with antithyroid drugs. The receptor was isolated from a female donor with Graves disease. The chain is built from TRBV29-1 and TRBJ1-1; D might be TRBD1 (5 bases). The CDR3 nucleotides read TGCAGCGTTGCCATGGGGGGTGAGTACACTGAAGCTTTCTTT. Translation gives CSVAMGGEYTEAFF.